Listed below are T cell receptor beta chains from one sample, sequenced in a study of metastatic and nonmetastatic thyroid tumors. MiXCR was used by TCRdb to re-call the PCR reads. The table records about 8,000 clones, around 30% of them present only once. Sequencing was done on a sample of tumor tissue. All receptors come from a male donor with papillary thyroid cancer or a benign thyroid nodule (not recorded which). Some clones in this sample may be carry-over from other donors' samples. The CDR3 runs from the conserved cysteine through the conserved F or W. A D gene is named only where the DNA matches it firmly. For some rows the clone size is stated as once, few or many, or as a class when expanded; others skip it.

J gene: TRBJ2-7
V gene: TRBV5-8
CDR3 length: 16
D gene: NA
clone size: many
CDR3 DNA: TGTGCCAGCAGCTTGGGGGCCGGCACTAGGTCCTACGAGCAGTACTTC
CDR3 protein: CASSLGAGTRSYEQYF

J gene: TRBJ2-5
V gene: TRBV11-2
CDR3 length: 18
D gene: TRBD2
clone size: few
CDR3 DNA: TGTGCCAGCAGCTCGGGACTAGCGGGTCAGTACTCCAAAGAGACCCAGTACTTC
CDR3 protein: CASSSGLAGQYSKETQYF

J gene: TRBJ2-2
V gene: TRBV6-2/TRBV6-3
CDR3 length: 18
D gene: TRBD2
clone size: NA
CDR3 DNA: TGTGCCAGCAGTTACACACCGGGACTAGCGTCAGACACCGGGGAGCTGTTTTTT
CDR3 protein: CASSYTPGLASDTGELFF

J gene: TRBJ1-2
V gene: TRBV6-1
CDR3 length: 13
D gene: NA
clone size: few
CDR3 DNA: TGTGCCAGCGCCCCAGGGAGTAACTATGGCTACACCTTC
CDR3 protein: CASAPGSNYGYTF

J gene: TRBJ2-5
V gene: TRBV5-1
CDR3 length: 14
D gene: TRBD2
clone size: NA
CDR3 DNA: TGCGCCAGCAAAGTGACTAGCGGGAGCGGGACCCAGTACTTC
CDR3 protein: CASKVTSGSGTQYF

J gene: TRBJ1-3
V gene: TRBV20-1
CDR3 length: 17
D gene: TRBD1
clone size: NA
CDR3 DNA: TGCAGTGCTATTAAAACCCTGGACAGGGTAACTGGAAACACCATATATTTT
CDR3 protein: CSAIKTLDRVTGNTIYF

J gene: TRBJ1-2
V gene: TRBV12-3/TRBV12-4
CDR3 length: 14
D gene: NA
clone size: NA
CDR3 DNA: TGTGCCAGCAGCCACTTCGACAGTATGGATGGCTACACCTTC
CDR3 protein: CASSHFDSMDGYTF

J gene: TRBJ2-2
V gene: TRBV6-2/TRBV6-3
CDR3 length: 13
D gene: NA
clone size: NA
CDR3 DNA: TGTGCCAGCAGCCCCCGGGACACCGGGGAGCTGTTTTTT
CDR3 protein: CASSPRDTGELFF

J gene: TRBJ1-1
V gene: TRBV12-3/TRBV12-4
CDR3 length: 13
D gene: TRBD1
clone size: NA
CDR3 DNA: TGTGCCAGCAGCGTGACAGGGTTGACTGAAGCTTTCTTT
CDR3 protein: CASSVTGLTEAFF

J gene: TRBJ2-2
V gene: TRBV28
CDR3 length: 13
D gene: NA
clone size: few
CDR3 DNA: TGTGCCAGCAGCACACTCGGGACCGGGGAGCTGTTTTTT
CDR3 protein: CASSTLGTGELFF

J gene: TRBJ2-3
V gene: TRBV15
CDR3 length: 12
D gene: NA
clone size: few
CDR3 DNA: TGTGCCACCAGCAGAAGGACGGATACGCAGTATTTT
CDR3 protein: CATSRRTDTQYF

J gene: TRBJ1-3
V gene: TRBV2
CDR3 length: 12
D gene: NA
clone size: medium-sized
CDR3 DNA: TGTGCCAGCAGTGAGAGTGGAAACACCATATATTTT
CDR3 protein: CASSESGNTIYF

J gene: TRBJ2-1
V gene: TRBV4-1
CDR3 length: 16
D gene: NA
clone size: NA
CDR3 DNA: TGCGCCAGCAGCCAAGGGGCGATACCATCCTACAATGAGCAGTTCTTC
CDR3 protein: CASSQGAIPSYNEQFF

J gene: TRBJ2-3
V gene: TRBV5-1
CDR3 length: 13
D gene: NA
clone size: NA
CDR3 DNA: TGCGCCAGCAGCTTGTCAGGGACGAATACGCAGTATTTT
CDR3 protein: CASSLSGTNTQYF

J gene: TRBJ2-3
V gene: TRBV6-2/TRBV6-3
CDR3 length: 13
D gene: NA
clone size: few
CDR3 DNA: TGTGCCAGCAGGTCCGGCAGCACAGATACGCAGTATTTT
CDR3 protein: CASRSGSTDTQYF

J gene: TRBJ1-2
V gene: TRBV5-5
CDR3 length: 13
D gene: TRBD1
clone size: NA
CDR3 DNA: TGTGCCAGCAGCCGACCACAGGGGAATGGCTACACCTTC
CDR3 protein: CASSRPQGNGYTF

J gene: TRBJ2-7
V gene: TRBV20-1
CDR3 length: 12
D gene: TRBD1
clone size: medium-sized
CDR3 DNA: TGCAGTGCTAGGGGACAGGGCTACGAGCAGTACTTC
CDR3 protein: CSARGQGYEQYF

J gene: TRBJ2-7
V gene: TRBV10-3
CDR3 length: 14
D gene: NA
clone size: few
CDR3 DNA: TGTGCCATCAGTGAGTCACCACGCTCCTACGAGCAGTACTTC
CDR3 protein: CAISESPRSYEQYF

J gene: TRBJ1-6
V gene: TRBV6-5
CDR3 length: 15
D gene: NA
clone size: few
CDR3 DNA: TGTGCCAGCAGTTACTCGGGGGGTAATAATTCACCCCTCCACTTT
CDR3 protein: CASSYSGGNNSPLHF

J gene: TRBJ2-7
V gene: TRBV30
CDR3 length: 14
D gene: TRBD2
clone size: NA
CDR3 DNA: TGTGCCTGGACGGGACTAGCGGGGGTGGGGGAGCAGTACTTC
CDR3 protein: CAWTGLAGVGEQYF

J gene: TRBJ1-2
V gene: TRBV12-3/TRBV12-4
CDR3 length: 16
D gene: TRBD1
clone size: few
CDR3 DNA: TGTGCCAGCAGTTTAGGCGGAGACAGGGGAACCTATGGCTACACCTTC
CDR3 protein: CASSLGGDRGTYGYTF

J gene: TRBJ1-2
V gene: TRBV27
CDR3 length: 14
D gene: TRBD1
clone size: NA
CDR3 DNA: TGTGCCAGCAGTAGGACAGGGGGATGGGATGGCTACACCTTC
CDR3 protein: CASSRTGGWDGYTF

J gene: TRBJ1-2
V gene: TRBV2
CDR3 length: 13
D gene: NA
clone size: NA
CDR3 DNA: TGTGTCAGCGGGGGAGGGAGCAACTATGGCTACACCTTC
CDR3 protein: CVSGGGSNYGYTF

J gene: TRBJ2-2
V gene: TRBV12-3/TRBV12-4
CDR3 length: 15
D gene: NA
clone size: few
CDR3 DNA: TGTGCCAGCAGTTTTTGGCCAGGGAACACCGGGGAGCTGTTTTTT
CDR3 protein: CASSFWPGNTGELFF

J gene: TRBJ1-6
V gene: TRBV6-4
CDR3 length: 16
D gene: TRBD1
clone size: NA
CDR3 DNA: TGTGCCAGCAGTTCCTTACAGGGGACCTATAATTCACCCCTCCACTTT
CDR3 protein: CASSSLQGTYNSPLHF

J gene: TRBJ2-3
V gene: TRBV5-4
CDR3 length: 16
D gene: NA
clone size: NA
CDR3 DNA: TGTGCCAGCAGCTTGGCGGGGTTAAGTTCTAAGGATACGCAGTATTTT
CDR3 protein: CASSLAGLSSKDTQYF

J gene: TRBJ2-5
V gene: TRBV28
CDR3 length: 17
D gene: TRBD2
clone size: NA
CDR3 DNA: TGTGCCAGCAGTTCGCCCGCTAGCGGGCCCGGCGGAGAGACCCAGTACTTC
CDR3 protein: CASSSPASGPGGETQYF

J gene: TRBJ2-3
V gene: TRBV9
CDR3 length: 13
D gene: NA
clone size: NA
CDR3 DNA: TGTGCCAGCAGCGTAGAAGGAATAGATACGCAGTATTTT
CDR3 protein: CASSVEGIDTQYF

J gene: TRBJ1-2
V gene: TRBV6-2/TRBV6-3
CDR3 length: 14
D gene: NA
clone size: NA
CDR3 DNA: TGTGCCAGCAGTTACGCTGTCGGGGGCTATGGCTACACCTTC
CDR3 protein: CASSYAVGGYGYTF

J gene: TRBJ2-2
V gene: TRBV7-3
CDR3 length: 15
D gene: NA
clone size: once
CDR3 DNA: TGTGCCAGCAGCTTATCCGGGGGCAGAACCGGGGAGCTGTTTTTT
CDR3 protein: CASSLSGGRTGELFF

J gene: TRBJ2-2
V gene: TRBV6-1
CDR3 length: 14
D gene: NA
clone size: many
CDR3 DNA: TGTGCCAGCGTTGCCGGGACACACACCGGGGAGCTGTTTTTT
CDR3 protein: CASVAGTHTGELFF

J gene: TRBJ1-2
V gene: TRBV6-1
CDR3 length: 12
D gene: NA
clone size: few
CDR3 DNA: TGTGCCAGCAGACAGGAGAACTATGGCTACACCTTC
CDR3 protein: CASRQENYGYTF

J gene: TRBJ2-1
V gene: TRBV12-3/TRBV12-4
CDR3 length: 15
D gene: TRBD1
clone size: NA
CDR3 DNA: TGTGCCAGCAGGGGACCGGGACAGGTCGACGGTGAGCAGTTCTTC
CDR3 protein: CASRGPGQVDGEQFF

J gene: TRBJ2-1
V gene: TRBV20-1
CDR3 length: 13
D gene: NA
clone size: once
CDR3 DNA: TGCAGTGCTAGAGACGGGACTTTAGGTGAGCAGTTCTTC
CDR3 protein: CSARDGTLGEQFF

J gene: TRBJ2-7
V gene: TRBV5-1
CDR3 length: 16
D gene: TRBD2
clone size: NA
CDR3 DNA: TGCGCCAGCAGCTTGAGAGGCGGGAGGGAATCCTACGAGCAGTACTTC
CDR3 protein: CASSLRGGRESYEQYF

J gene: TRBJ2-3
V gene: TRBV20-1
CDR3 length: 16
D gene: NA
clone size: few
CDR3 DNA: TGCAGTGCTAGAGATCCCCTAGGGGGAGAGACAGATACGCAGTATTTT
CDR3 protein: CSARDPLGGETDTQYF

J gene: TRBJ1-2
V gene: TRBV28
CDR3 length: 14
D gene: NA
clone size: few
CDR3 DNA: TGTGCCAGCATCCCGGGCCTAGGGGTCTATGGCTACACCTTC
CDR3 protein: CASIPGLGVYGYTF

J gene: TRBJ1-2
V gene: TRBV6-1
CDR3 length: 13
D gene: TRBD1
clone size: NA
CDR3 DNA: TGTGCCAGCAGACGGGACAGGGGTAATGGCTACACCTTC
CDR3 protein: CASRRDRGNGYTF

J gene: TRBJ2-2
V gene: TRBV12-3/TRBV12-4
CDR3 length: 12
D gene: NA
clone size: few
CDR3 DNA: TGTGCCAGCAGTTTAGGGGGCGGGGAGCTGTTTTTT
CDR3 protein: CASSLGGGELFF

J gene: TRBJ1-2
V gene: TRBV6-1
CDR3 length: 14
D gene: TRBD1
clone size: NA
CDR3 DNA: TGTGCCAGCAGTGAAAGGGGACAGGGGTACGGCTACACCTTC
CDR3 protein: CASSERGQGYGYTF

J gene: TRBJ2-7
V gene: TRBV7-2
CDR3 length: 12
D gene: NA
clone size: NA
CDR3 DNA: TGTGCCAGCAGCGTAGCTAGCTCCGAGCAGTACTTC
CDR3 protein: CASSVASSEQYF

J gene: TRBJ2-7
V gene: TRBV2
CDR3 length: 12
D gene: NA
clone size: few
CDR3 DNA: TGTGCCAGCAGTGTTAGTGGTTCCGAGCAGTACTTC
CDR3 protein: CASSVSGSEQYF

J gene: TRBJ1-3
V gene: TRBV2
CDR3 length: 16
D gene: NA
clone size: many
CDR3 DNA: TGTGCCAGCAGTATCCGGGACACAGGATCTGGAAACACCATATATTTT
CDR3 protein: CASSIRDTGSGNTIYF

J gene: TRBJ2-7
V gene: TRBV6-1
CDR3 length: 12
D gene: NA
clone size: few
CDR3 DNA: TGTGCCATCAGTGTCTCTACCCACGAGCAGTACTTC
CDR3 protein: CAISVSTHEQYF

J gene: TRBJ2-2
V gene: TRBV28
CDR3 length: 15
D gene: NA
clone size: hyperexpanded
CDR3 DNA: TGTGCCAGCAGTTTACCAGAAAAGAACACCGGGGAGCTGTTTTTT
CDR3 protein: CASSLPEKNTGELFF

J gene: TRBJ1-2
V gene: TRBV4-3
CDR3 length: 14
D gene: TRBD1
clone size: NA
CDR3 DNA: TGCGCCAGCAGCCAAGATGTACAGGGGGTGCGCTACACCTTC
CDR3 protein: CASSQDVQGVRYTF

J gene: TRBJ1-5
V gene: TRBV27
CDR3 length: 14
D gene: NA
clone size: few
CDR3 DNA: TGTGCCAGCAGTCCCTCAAATAGCAATCAGCCCCAGCATTTT
CDR3 protein: CASSPSNSNQPQHF

J gene: TRBJ2-7
V gene: TRBV15
CDR3 length: 12
D gene: NA
clone size: few
CDR3 DNA: TGTGCCACCAGCTCTCGGACCCGCGAGCAGTACTTC
CDR3 protein: CATSSRTREQYF

J gene: TRBJ2-1
V gene: TRBV27
CDR3 length: 15
D gene: TRBD1
clone size: NA
CDR3 DNA: TGTGCCAGCAGCCAGGACAGGGGGCGAGACAATGAGCAGTTCTTC
CDR3 protein: CASSQDRGRDNEQFF

J gene: TRBJ1-2
V gene: TRBV19
CDR3 length: 11
D gene: NA
clone size: large
CDR3 DNA: TGTGCCCCCGGGAGAGGGCATGGCTACACCTTC
CDR3 protein: CAPGRGHGYTF

J gene: TRBJ1-2
V gene: TRBV5-1
CDR3 length: 14
D gene: NA
clone size: NA
CDR3 DNA: TGCGCCAGCAGCTTGGACCAGGGATGGGATGGCTACACCTTC
CDR3 protein: CASSLDQGWDGYTF

J gene: TRBJ1-2
V gene: TRBV24-1
CDR3 length: 14
D gene: NA
clone size: NA
CDR3 DNA: TGTGCCACAAGTGACCCTGGAGGGATAGGGGGCTACACCTTC
CDR3 protein: CATSDPGGIGGYTF

J gene: TRBJ2-1
V gene: TRBV9
CDR3 length: 17
D gene: TRBD2
clone size: NA
CDR3 DNA: TGTGCCAGCAGCGTAGCTACGGGACTAGCGGTAGTTGGTGAGCAGTTCTTC
CDR3 protein: CASSVATGLAVVGEQFF

J gene: TRBJ1-2
V gene: TRBV6-1
CDR3 length: 15
D gene: NA
clone size: medium-sized
CDR3 DNA: TGTGCCAGCAGTGAAGAGGGGATCCTTAACTATGGCTACACCTTC
CDR3 protein: CASSEEGILNYGYTF

J gene: TRBJ1-2
V gene: TRBV18
CDR3 length: 13
D gene: NA
clone size: NA
CDR3 DNA: TGTGCCAGCTCACCACGCAGGGGTTATGGCTACACCTTC
CDR3 protein: CASSPRRGYGYTF

J gene: TRBJ2-7
V gene: TRBV7-8
CDR3 length: 15
D gene: TRBD1
clone size: NA
CDR3 DNA: TGTGCCAGCAGCTTAGATGACAGGGTAATTTACGAGCAGTACTTC
CDR3 protein: CASSLDDRVIYEQYF

J gene: TRBJ2-2
V gene: TRBV9
CDR3 length: 17
D gene: TRBD2
clone size: NA
CDR3 DNA: TGTGCCAGCAGCACCCCTCCGGGACTAGCCGGAGGCGGGGAGCTGTTTTTT
CDR3 protein: CASSTPPGLAGGGELFF

J gene: TRBJ2-1
V gene: TRBV28
CDR3 length: 16
D gene: NA
clone size: few
CDR3 DNA: TGTGCCAGCACTCCCGGGGGCGGGGCGCCGTACAATGAGCAGTTCTTC
CDR3 protein: CASTPGGGAPYNEQFF

J gene: TRBJ2-2
V gene: TRBV4-2
CDR3 length: 14
D gene: NA
clone size: many
CDR3 DNA: TGTGCCAGCAGCCAAGACGAGGTGCCCGGGGAGCTGTTTTTT
CDR3 protein: CASSQDEVPGELFF